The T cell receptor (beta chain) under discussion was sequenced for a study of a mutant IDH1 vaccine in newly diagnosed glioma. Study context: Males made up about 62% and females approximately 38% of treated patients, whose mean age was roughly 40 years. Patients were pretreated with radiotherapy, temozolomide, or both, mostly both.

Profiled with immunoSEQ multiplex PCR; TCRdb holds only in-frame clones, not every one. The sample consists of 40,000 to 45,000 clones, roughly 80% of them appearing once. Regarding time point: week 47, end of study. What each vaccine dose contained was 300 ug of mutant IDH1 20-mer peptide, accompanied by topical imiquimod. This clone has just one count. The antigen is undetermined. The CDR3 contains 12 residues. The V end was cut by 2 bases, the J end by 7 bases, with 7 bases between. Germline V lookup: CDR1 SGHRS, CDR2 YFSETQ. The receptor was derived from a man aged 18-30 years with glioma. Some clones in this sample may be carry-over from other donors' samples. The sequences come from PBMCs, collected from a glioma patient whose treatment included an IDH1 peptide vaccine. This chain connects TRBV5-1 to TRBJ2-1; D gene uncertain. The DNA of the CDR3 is TGCGCCAGCAGCTTAGCGCCGAATGAGCAGTTCTTC. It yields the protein CASSLAPNEQFF.